This T cell receptor (beta chain) was identified in a study of CD8+ T cells in alopecia areata. Study information: C3H/HeJ donors aged about 6-13 months with spontaneous alopecia supplied skin grafted onto roughly 6-11-week-old female C3H/HeJ mice. The study's findings and limits: Possibly as an HLA-related effect, TCR sharing across patients appeared less clear than in mice.

Germline assignment: CDR1 NSHNY and CDR2 SYGAGN. This CDR3 comprises 12 residues. TCR sequencing used cDNA made by reverse transcription of extracted RNA. The data were produced by immunoSEQ multiplex PCR, yet TCRdb's version contains in-frame clones alone and is incomplete. The sample offers about 270,000 clones and no singletons, the top ten holding 1.2%. The study sorted pooled cutaneous lymph node cells by CD4, CD8alpha, NKG2D, NKG2ACE and other markers. This clone has only a few counts. Its specificity is unknown. Gene labels here are mouse ones. The read stops 4 residues short of the end of the CDR3; the missing end is completed from the germline J gene.

The V and J genes are TRBV13-1 and TRBJ2-4; a weak D match, TRBD2 (5 bases). The sequenced material came from CD4+ T cells sorted from a lymph node. This receptor was identified in a C3H/HeJ mouse with alopecia areata. Mouse strain MHC haplotype: H2-k. The DNA read from the CDR3 is TGTGCCAGCAGTGGGACTAGAAAC. Protein sequence: CASSGTRN. The full CDR3 protein is CASSGTRNTLYF.